The 30 T cell receptor beta chains below were found in one sample sequenced in a study of T-cell reconstitution after alpha-beta-depleted transplantation in children (dated by TCRdb to the mid-2010s). Library preparation was by PCR. Sequencing instrument: Illumina HiSeq 2500. TCR libraries were prepared with molecular barcoding, using unique molecular identifiers to normalize TCRbeta repertoire quantification. Starting from the raw public reads, TCRdb applied fastp trimming at Q25, assembled clones with MiXCR and retained in-frame beta chains. CDR3 protein sequences are deduplicated, and each keeps its most common genes and DNA. The sample has fewer than 400,000 distinct CDR3 sequences on record, around 21% of them singletons. The ten largest clones take up 3% to 4% of the sample. This material consisted of PBMCs from the stem cell graft donor, taken from the stem cell graft. All receptors derive from a human donor who donated a stem cell graft to a child with acute myeloid leukemia.

This clonotype appeared many times. V gene TRBV27 combines with J gene TRBJ2-3, with unresolved D. The CDR3 totals 10 residues. V lost 8 bases and J lost 4, with 4 bases in between. Per the germline V gene, CDR1 is MNHEY and CDR2 is SMNVEV (reference sequence). In nucleotides, the CDR3 is TGTGCCAGCGGGGCAGATACGCAGTATTTT. It translates to CASGADTQYF.

This clonotype was detected many times. This chain joins TRBV6-5 and TRBJ2-5; 12 positions match TRBD2. The V gene's germline CDR1 is MNHEY and CDR2 SVGAGI. The ends lost 4 bases at V and 5 bases at J; junction bases unmatched: 5. The CDR3 has 15 amino acids. The CDR3 sequence is CASSSRTSGMETQYF. CDR3 DNA sequence: TGTGCCAGCAGTTCCCGGACTAGCGGGATGGAGACCCAGTACTTC.

This clonotype was counted a few times. The genes are TRBV28 and TRBJ2-2, with 7 bases fitting TRBD1. The CDR3 runs 17 residues. V shed 4 bases and J 1 base; nucleotides not matched to a gene: 9. Germline V lookup: CDR1 MDHEN, CDR2 SYDVKM. CDR3 protein: CASSSPRGTMNTGELFF. CDR3 DNA sequence: TGTGCCAGCAGTTCACCCAGGGGGACGATGAACACCGGGGAGCTGTTTTTT.

In this sample, this clonotype turned up many times. The chain carries TRBV20-1 and TRBJ2-3; D not resolved. Trimming removed 3 bases from V and 2 bases from J, with 15 bases in between. Looked up from germline, CDR1 is DFQATT and CDR2 is SNEGSKA (reference sequence). This CDR3 comprises 15 residues. CDR3 residues: CSASDLAYSTDTQYF. The CDR3 coding sequence is TGCAGTGCTAGTGATCTCGCCTACTCCACAGATACGCAGTATTTT.

This clonotype showed up just a few times. The chain carries TRBV5-1 and TRBJ2-7; TRBD1 is a possible D gene (5 bases). CDR3 length: 13 residues. The germline V gene has CDR1 SGHRS and CDR2 YFSETQ. V was pared by 4 bases and J by 1 base, with 9 bases between. The CDR3 nucleotides are TGCGCCAGCAGCGAACAGGAGTCCTACGAGCAGTACTTC. Its translation is CASSEQESYEQYF.

The chain couples TRBV29-1 to TRBJ2-1, with 8 bases lining up with TRBD1. Losses at the gene ends were 7 bases for V and 9 bases for J; bases not matched to a gene: 11. Germline V CDR1 and CDR2: SQVTM, ANQGSEA. The CDR3 sequence is 13 residues long. The CDR3 region is CSAPPQGAGEQFF. The CDR3 coding sequence is TGCAGCGCCCCTCCCCAGGGGGCAGGTGAGCAGTTCTTC.

The rearrangement links TRBV3-1 to TRBJ2-7; 7 bases align to TRBD2. Per the germline V gene, CDR1 is LGHDT and CDR2 is YNNKEL (reference sequence). V lost 8 bases and J lost 2; bases outside the gene matches: 9. The CDR3 is 14 residues long. This CDR3 is CASRPRAGAYEQYF. The DNA for the CDR3 is TGTGCCAGCCGCCCTCGGGCGGGAGCCTACGAGCAGTACTTC.

The chain uses TRBV25-1 and TRBJ2-7, with TRBD1 matching over 10 bases. In germline, CDR1 is MGHDK, CDR2 SYGVNS. The CDR3 runs 15 residues. V was pared by 3 bases and J by 3 bases, with 5 bases of the junction left unmatched. The CDR3 DNA sequence: TGTGCCAGCAGTGACCGTGGGGACAGGGGCTACGAGCAGTACTTC. Protein: CASSDRGDRGYEQYF.

The chain carries TRBV20-1 and TRBJ1-5; tentatively, D is TRBD1 (5 bases). CDR3 size: 14 residues. V was clipped by 6 bases and J by 2 bases, with 14 bases between them. Germline V gene data show CDR1 as DFQATT and CDR2 as SNEGSKA (reference sequence). The CDR3 DNA reads TGCAGTGCCAGGGAAGGGGCCGGCAATCAGCCCCAGCATTTT. Protein: CSAREGAGNQPQHF.

The gene calls are TRBV4-3 and TRBJ2-7; TRBD1 might be the D (7 bases). The CDR3 extends over 13 amino acids. V dropped 4 bases and J dropped 6 bases, with 13 bases sitting between them. Germline V gives CDR1 LGHNA, CDR2 YSLEER. In DNA, the CDR3 is TGCGCCAGCAGCCCAGGGGGAGGAGGCGAGCAGTACTTC. Its protein product is CASSPGGGGEQYF.

This clonotype was observed at least ten times. This CDR3 is CSAPSGDEQFF. CDR3 sequence (DNA): TGCAGTGCTCCCTCCGGAGATGAGCAGTTCTTC. The rearrangement uses TRBV20-1 and TRBJ2-1; D is undetermined. Germline V gene lookup returns CDR1 DFQATT and CDR2 SNEGSKA (reference sequence). The length of the CDR3 is 11 residues. V lost 5 bases and J 8 bases, leaving 10 bases between the germline ends.

This clonotype was seen a few times. The chain carries TRBV7-2 and TRBJ2-7, with TRBD2 matching over 10 bases. This CDR3 spans 13 amino acids. Germline-derived CDR1 and CDR2 are SGHTA and FQGNSA. J gave up 1 base and V 10 bases, and 4 bases lay outside the gene matches. The CDR3 DNA reads TGTGCCACCCGACTAGCGGGTTCCTACGAGCAGTACTTC. This codes for CATRLAGSYEQYF. Looking up the rest from reference TRBV7-2 and TRBJ2-7 gives the full variable domain: GAGVSQSPSNKVTEKGKDVELRCDPISGHTALYWYRQSLGQGLEFLIYFQGNSAPDKSGLPSDRFSAERTGGSVSTLTIQRTQQEDSAVYLCATRLAGSYEQYFGPGTRLTVT.

This clonotype was observed a handful of times. The CDR3 spells CASSFSGRAAYNEQFF. For the CDR3, the DNA is TGTGCCAGCAGCTTTAGCGGGAGGGCCGCGTACAATGAGCAGTTCTTC. V is TRBV7-9 and J is TRBJ2-1; 11 bases line up with TRBD2. Looked up from germline, CDR1 is SEHNR and CDR2 is FQNEAQ (reference sequence). This CDR3 is built from 16 residues. Trimming took 3 bases from V and 4 from J; bases not matched to a gene: 5. The complete variable domain, with remaining parts taken from reference TRBV7-9 and TRBJ2-1, reads DTGVSQNPRHKITKRGQNVTFRCDPISEHNRLYWYRQTLGQGPEFLTYFQNEAQLEKSRLLSDRFSAERPKGSFSTLEIQRTEQGDSAMYLCASSFSGRAAYNEQFFGPGTRLTVL.

The chain joins TRBV7-2 to TRBJ2-7; TRBD2 matches at 8 bases. V shed 3 bases, J shed 3 bases, and the junction held 7 bases outside the gene matches. This CDR3 spans 15 amino acids. CDR1 and CDR2 from the germline V gene are SGHTA and FQGNSA. The CDR3 region is CASSFEGLEYYEQYF. The CDR3 DNA reads as TGTGCCAGCAGCTTCGAGGGACTAGAGTACTACGAGCAGTACTTC. Drawing the rest from reference TRBV7-2 and TRBJ2-7, the complete variable domain is GAGVSQSPSNKVTEKGKDVELRCDPISGHTALYWYRQSLGQGLEFLIYFQGNSAPDKSGLPSDRFSAERTGGSVSTLTIQRTQQEDSAVYLCASSFEGLEYYEQYFGPGTRLTVT.

The chain carries TRBV7-9 and TRBJ2-1; D is undetermined. CDR1 and CDR2 from the germline V gene are SEHNR and FQNEAQ (reference sequence). V lost 1 base, J lost 8 bases, and 9 bases lay in between. CDR3 size: 13 residues. The CDR3 here is CASSLVGADEQFF. The CDR3 DNA follows: TGTGCCAGCAGCTTAGTGGGCGCAGATGAGCAGTTCTTC.

This clonotype was seen only a few times. A junction boundary mismatches the germline segment, possibly from a read error. This chain connects TRBV29-1 to TRBJ2-1; 8 bases align to TRBD1. This CDR3 is 14 amino acids long. Germline assignment: CDR1 SQVTM and CDR2 ANQGSEA. CDR3: CSGEDRGGNNEQFF. CDR3 nucleotides: TGCAGCGGTGAAGACAGGGGAGGAAACAATGAGCAGTTCTTC.

This clonotype showed up just a few times. This chain connects TRBV7-2 to TRBJ2-7, with 11 bases identical to TRBD1. The ends lost 1 base at V and 3 bases at J; junction bases unmatched: 2. The CDR3 contains 15 residues. Germline-derived CDR1 and CDR2 are SGHTA and FQGNSA. This chain's CDR3 is CASSLGTGGRYEQYF. CDR3 DNA sequence: TGTGCCAGCAGCTTAGGGACAGGGGGCCGCTACGAGCAGTACTTC.

V usage is TRBV12-3 or TRBV12-4 and J usage is TRBJ2-7, with TRBD1 identical over 7 bases. CDR3 length: 16 residues. V shed 2 bases and J 1 base; nucleotides not matched to a gene: 8. DNA for the CDR3: TGTGCCAGCAGTTTACTAACTCCGGGACAGTCCTACGAGCAGTACTTC. This translates into CASSLLTPGQSYEQYF.

Ten or more counts support this clonotype. V is TRBV20-1 and J is TRBJ2-3; D not certain. The CDR3 has 14 residues. The V and J ends lost 3 bases and 0 bases respectively, with 10 bases between them. In germline, CDR1 is DFQATT, CDR2 SNEGSKA (reference sequence). In nucleotides, the CDR3 is TGCAGTGCTAGTGACCCGCCTAGCACAGATACGCAGTATTTT. Translated, it gives CSASDPPSTDTQYF.

CDR3 sequence reads: CASSLKGEGSYEQYF. DNA for the CDR3: TGTGCCAGCAGTTTAAAGGGGGAGGGATCCTACGAGCAGTACTTC. This chain joins TRBV27 and TRBJ2-7, with D possibly matching TRBD2 (7 bases). The V gene's germline CDR1 is MNHEY and CDR2 SMNVEV (reference sequence). Trimming took 2 bases from V and 1 from J, leaving 12 bases between them. The CDR3 consists of 15 residues.

This clonotype was seen at least ten times. The gene calls are TRBV20-1 and TRBJ2-7, with 11 bases aligning to TRBD1. The V segment lost 3 bases and the J segment 7 bases; nucleotides outside the gene matches: 5. From germline, CDR1 is DFQATT and CDR2 SNEGSKA (reference sequence). The CDR3 loop spans 13 amino acids. CDR3 nucleotides: TGCAGTGCTAGCTGGGACAGGGGGGGTGAGCAGTACTTC. Amino acids: CSASWDRGGEQYF.

This clonotype was recorded many times. This chain links TRBV7-3 with TRBJ2-1; D not certain. V was pared by 0 bases and J by 3 bases, with 9 bases between. This CDR3 region has 15 residues. CDR1 and CDR2 from the germline V gene are SGHTA and FQGTGA. The DNA for the CDR3 is TGTGCCAGCAGCTTAACTGGGTGGCACTACAATGAGCAGTTCTTC. Translating it yields CASSLTGWHYNEQFF.

The chain recombines TRBV12-3 or TRBV12-4 with TRBJ1-5; D gene ambiguous. This CDR3 region has 13 residues. Trimming stripped 5 bases from V and 4 bases from J, with 9 bases between. CDR3 sequence: CASSGVGNQPQHF. CDR3 nucleotides: TGTGCCAGCAGTGGTGTAGGGAATCAGCCCCAGCATTTT.

This clonotype turned up a few times. This rearrangement joins TRBV9 to TRBJ2-3; perhaps TRBD2 as D (5 bases). This CDR3 comprises 12 residues. The V gene lost 0 bases and the J gene lost 6 bases, with 5 bases spanning the gap. Germline-derived CDR1 and CDR2 are SGDLS and YYNGEE. The CDR3 DNA is TGTGCCAGCAGCGTAGGGGAGGATACGCAGTATTTT. Residues: CASSVGEDTQYF.

This clonotype was counted only a few times. The chain uses TRBV2 and TRBJ1-1, with unresolved D. Looked up from germline, CDR1 is SNHLY and CDR2 is FYNNEI. The length of the CDR3 is 17 residues. V dropped 4 bases and J dropped 1 base, with 19 bases sitting between them. This chain's CDR3 is CASSATSGREPNTEAFF. The CDR3 nucleotides read TGTGCCAGCAGTGCGACTTCCGGGCGGGAGCCGAACACTGAAGCTTTCTTT.

This clonotype has more than one count but fewer than ten. The chain combines TRBV6-5 with TRBJ2-1; 10 positions agree with TRBD2. The CDR3 has 16 amino acids. Germline trimming cut 2 bases from V and 8 bases from J; bases unmatched to any gene: 9. The germline CDR1 and CDR2 sequences are MNHEY and SVGAGI. CDR3 sequence (DNA): TGTGCCAGCAGTTACGGAAGGCCTAGCGGGAGCTATGAGCAGTTCTTC. It translates to CASSYGRPSGSYEQFF.

In this sample, this clonotype turned up a few times. V and J are TRBV12-3 or TRBV12-4 and TRBJ1-5; unclear D gene. This CDR3 comprises 14 residues. With 7 bases removed from V and 2 bases from J, the gap between germline ends came to 12 bases. For the CDR3, the DNA is TGTGCCAGCACTTTCCAAGGTGGCAATCAGCCCCAGCATTTT. This gives the protein CASTFQGGNQPQHF.

This clonotype was recorded a few times. The chain uses TRBV20-1 and TRBJ2-7, with D possibly being TRBD1 (5 bases). The CDR3 is 14 amino acids. V was cut by 7 bases and J by 3 bases, with 19 bases left in between. Germline-derived CDR1 and CDR2 are DFQATT and SNEGSKA (reference sequence). The CDR3 coding sequence is TGCAGTGGGGTCGTAGGCAAAGGACACTACGAGCAGTACTTC. Amino acid sequence: CSGVVGKGHYEQYF.

This chain uses TRBV9 with TRBJ2-7; perhaps D is TRBD1 or TRBD2 (5 bases each). CDR1 and CDR2 from the germline V gene are SGDLS and YYNGEE. CDR3 size: 15 residues. V gave up 0 bases and J gave up 2 bases, with 12 bases separating them. The CDR3 coding sequence is TGTGCCAGCAGCGTAGGTGGGGGAATCACCTACGAGCAGTACTTC. Its protein is CASSVGGGITYEQYF.

This clonotype has more than one count but fewer than ten. The chain couples TRBV12-3 or TRBV12-4 to TRBJ2-7; TRBD2 aligns across 9 bases. There are 17 residues in the CDR3. Trimming took 1 base from V and 2 from J; bases not matched to a gene: 9. The DNA for the CDR3 is TGTGCCAGCAGTTTAGAGTTCCTAGCGGGACCTACCTACGAGCAGTACTTC. The encoded protein is CASSLEFLAGPTYEQYF.